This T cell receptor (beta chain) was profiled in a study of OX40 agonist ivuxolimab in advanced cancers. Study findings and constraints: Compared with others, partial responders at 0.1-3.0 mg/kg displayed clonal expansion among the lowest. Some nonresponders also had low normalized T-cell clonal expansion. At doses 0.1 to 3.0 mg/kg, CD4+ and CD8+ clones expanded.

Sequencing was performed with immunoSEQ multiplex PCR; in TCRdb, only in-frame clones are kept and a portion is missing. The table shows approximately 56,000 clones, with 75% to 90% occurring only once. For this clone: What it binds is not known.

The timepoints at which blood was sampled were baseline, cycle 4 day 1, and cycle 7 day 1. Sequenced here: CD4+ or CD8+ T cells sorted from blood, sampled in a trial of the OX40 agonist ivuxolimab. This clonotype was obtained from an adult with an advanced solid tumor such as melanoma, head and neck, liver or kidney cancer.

CDR3 nucleotide sequence: TGTGCCAGCACTTCCTCCGGGAACCAGCCCCAGCATTTT. Protein: CASTSSGNQPQHF. The rearrangement uses TRBV6-5 and TRBJ1-5; D gene uncertain. Germline assignment: CDR1 MNHEY and CDR2 SVGAGI. The CDR3 length is 13 residues. V lost 7 bases and J lost 7, with 14 bases in between.